What follows are 27 T cell receptor beta chains derived from one specimen sequenced in a study of cytomegalovirus exposure and HLA in healthy donors. TCRdb keeps only in-frame clones here, not all; method: immunoSEQ multiplex PCR. Found here are more than 95,000 clones, around 88% of them singletons; the top ten hold around 2%. The sample was PBMCs. All receptors derive from a man in his late teens or twenties in good health and CMV-seronegative.

The chain combines TRBV29-1 with TRBJ1-1; D is perhaps TRBD1 (5 bases). Germline CDR1 and CDR2: SQVTM and ANQGSEA. V shed 0 bases and J shed 6 bases, with 17 bases lying between them. The CDR3 consists of 15 residues. The CDR3 reads CSVEEGARFWAEAFF. DNA for the CDR3: TGCAGCGTTGAAGAAGGGGCACGGTTTTGGGCTGAAGCTTTCTTT.

The chain combines TRBV6-6 with TRBJ1-2, with 8 bases lining up with TRBD1. J lost 8 bases, V lost 4 bases, and 3 bases had no gene match. Germline CDR1 is MNHNY and CDR2 is SVGAGI (reference sequence). This CDR3 is built from 12 residues. The DNA of the CDR3 is TGTGCCAGCAGTTCAGGGGGCGGGGGCTACACCTTC. Translating it yields CASSSGGGGYTF.

The chain links TRBV19 to TRBJ2-5; maybe TRBD2 (5 bases). V lost 6 bases and J 1 base, leaving 12 bases between the germline ends. The CDR3 length is 14 residues. Looked up from germline, CDR1 is LNHDA and CDR2 is SQIVND (reference sequence). CDR3 protein: CASRPPGLQETQYF. The CDR3 coding sequence is TGTGCCAGTAGGCCACCCGGACTCCAAGAGACCCAGTACTTC.

The chain is built from TRBV21-1 and TRBJ1-2. TRBV21-1 is labeled a pseudogene. There are 16 residues in the CDR3. CDR3 in DNA: TGTGCCAGCGGAACTGGAGCGGGGCGACTAAACTATGGCTACACCTTC. As protein: CASGTGAGRLNYGYTF.

This clone was seen a handful of times. The chain carries TRBV7-9 and TRBJ1-2; D may be TRBD1 (6 bases). This CDR3 region has 13 residues. Germline V gives CDR1 SEHNR, CDR2 FQNEAQ (reference sequence). V lost 3 bases and J lost 4, with 9 bases in between. The CDR3 region has the DNA TGTGCCAGCAGCTTGACAGGTTTCTATGGCTACACCTTC. This codes for CASSLTGFYGYTF.

The chain couples TRBV5-1 to TRBJ2-5, with D possibly TRBD2 on 5 matching bases. CDR3 length: 15 residues. CDR1 and CDR2 from the germline V gene are SGHRS and YFSETQ. Trimming took off 0 bases at V and 0 bases at J, with 9 bases between the two ends. The CDR3, as DNA: TGCGCCAGCAGCTTGGCAGCGGAGTACCAAGAGACCCAGTACTTC. This gives the protein CASSLAAEYQETQYF.

The chain carries TRBV10-2 and TRBJ2-7; the match to TRBD2 covers 7 bases. The CDR3 sequence is 16 residues long. Germline trimming cut 0 bases from V and 2 bases from J; bases unmatched to any gene: 7. CDR1 and CDR2 from the germline V gene are WSHSY and SAAADI. The CDR3 protein is CASSESGGRFPYEQYF. As DNA, the CDR3 is TGCGCCAGCAGTGAGTCGGGCGGGAGATTCCCCTACGAGCAGTACTTC.

CDR3 DNA sequence: TGTGCCAGTAGCACTTTATTGACCTACGAGCAGTACTTC. It specifies CASSTLLTYEQYF. V gene TRBV19 combines with J gene TRBJ2-7; D not resolved. The V gene's germline CDR1 is LNHDA and CDR2 SQIVND (reference sequence). Trimming removed 6 bases from V and 2 bases from J, with 11 bases in between. The CDR3 spans 13 residues.

This clone appeared once. The genes are TRBV28 and TRBJ1-2; D remains unclear. The ends were cut back, 3 bases at V and 5 bases at J, with 16 bases in the middle. The CDR3 length is 15 residues. The germline gives CDR1 MDHEN, CDR2 SYDVKM. The CDR3 DNA reads as TGTGCCAGCAGTTTTCGTCGGTCCAATTTTTATGGCTACACCTTC. The encoded protein is CASSFRRSNFYGYTF.

This rearrangement joins TRBV7-9 to TRBJ2-7, with D possibly being TRBD1 (5 bases). V gave up 4 bases and J gave up 2 bases, with 15 bases separating them. Germline V gene lookup returns CDR1 SEHNR and CDR2 FQNEAQ (reference sequence). The CDR3 runs to 15 residues. The CDR3 protein is CASSSWTRTAYEQYF. The CDR3 nucleotides read TGTGCCAGCAGCTCCTGGACAAGAACCGCCTACGAGCAGTACTTC. The full variable domain, its missing parts supplied by reference TRBV7-9 and TRBJ2-7, is DTGVSQNPRHKITKRGQNVTFRCDPISEHNRLYWYRQTLGQGPEFLTYFQNEAQLEKSRLLSDRFSAERPKGSFSTLEIQRTEQGDSAMYLCASSSWTRTAYEQYFGPGTRLTVT.

This clone was seen once. This chain joins TRBV27 and TRBJ2-1; possible D gene TRBD1, 6 bases. V dropped 5 bases and J dropped 0 bases, with 17 bases sitting between them. CDR1 is MNHEY, CDR2 SMNVEV, per germline (reference sequence). CDR3 length equals 17 residues. In DNA, the CDR3 is TGTGCCAGCAGTGACGATTCCGGGACACACTCCTACAATGAGCAGTTCTTC. Translation gives CASSDDSGTHSYNEQFF.

V gene TRBV6-4 combines with J gene TRBJ2-7; the D is unclear. The germline V gene encodes CDR1 MRHNA and CDR2 SNTAGT. V was clipped by 3 bases and J by 1 base, with 13 bases between them. The CDR3 covers 15 residues. DNA of the CDR3: TGTGCCAGCAGTGAGTTTGGTGAGGCTTCCTACGAGCAGTACTTC. This codes for CASSEFGEASYEQYF.

This chain connects TRBV6-5 to TRBJ1-1; TRBD1 matches 7 bases. Germline V gene lookup returns CDR1 MNHEY and CDR2 SVGAGI. The CDR3 spans 14 residues. The V segment lost 5 bases and the J segment 3 bases; nucleotides outside the gene matches: 6. The CDR3 here is CASSKTGIDTEAFF. As DNA, the CDR3 is TGTGCCAGCAGTAAGACAGGGATCGACACTGAAGCTTTCTTT.

This clone has only one observation. This rearrangement joins TRBV13 to TRBJ2-3, with TRBD2 matching over 8 bases. Germline CDR1 and CDR2: PRHDT and FYEKMQ (reference sequence). V shed 5 bases and J 1 base; nucleotides not matched to a gene: 8. The length of the CDR3 is 16 residues. This CDR3 is CASSLRGGQRTDTQYF. The CDR3 coding sequence is TGTGCCAGCAGCCTACGGGGGGGACAACGCACAGATACGCAGTATTTT.

V usage is TRBV7-9 and J usage is TRBJ1-5, with 10 bases lining up with TRBD1. V shed 5 bases and J 5 bases; nucleotides not matched to a gene: 9. The CDR3 runs to 16 residues. The germline gives CDR1 SEHNR, CDR2 FQNEAQ (reference sequence). The CDR3 DNA sequence: TGTGCCAGCAGCGATGAGACCGGGACAGGGGATCAGCCCCAGCATTTT. It specifies CASSDETGTGDQPQHF.

This chain joins TRBV11-2 and TRBJ1-1; D might be TRBD1 (6 bases). There are 17 residues in the CDR3. CDR1 and CDR2 (germline): SGHAT, FQNNGV. Trimming left V 2 bases short and J 1 base short, with 17 bases between. CDR3 in DNA: TGTGCCAGCAGCTTACGTTCCCGGAACAGGGCGAACACTGAAGCTTTCTTT. As protein: CASSLRSRNRANTEAFF.

V is TRBV9 and J is TRBJ2-1; 8 nucleotides line up with TRBD1. CDR3 length equals 15 residues. The germline V gene encodes CDR1 SGDLS and CDR2 YYNGEE. V gave up 4 bases and J gave up 0 bases; unmatched junction bases: 3. The CDR3 is CASSLGQASYNEQFF. CDR3 DNA: TGTGCCAGCAGCTTGGGACAGGCCTCCTACAATGAGCAGTTCTTC.

The rearrangement uses TRBV27 and TRBJ2-1; TRBD2 matches at 11 bases. Germline V gene sequence: CDR1 MNHEY, CDR2 SMNVEV (reference sequence). The CDR3 covers 16 residues. Losses at the gene ends were 4 bases for V and 7 bases for J; bases not matched to a gene: 9. The CDR3 nucleotides are TGTGCCAGCAGTTCGACTCCTAGCGGGAGGTTGAATGAGCAGTTCTTC. Translating it yields CASSSTPSGRLNEQFF.

The rearrangement uses TRBV6-1 and TRBJ1-3; 11 bases are shared with TRBD1. There are 16 residues in the CDR3. Germline values: CDR1 MNHNS, CDR2 SASEGT. V dropped 1 base and J dropped 4; count of bases not matched to a gene: 3. The DNA for the CDR3 is TGTGCCAGCAGTGAAGGGACAGGGGGCCAAGGAAACACCATATATTTT. Translation gives CASSEGTGGQGNTIYF.

The V and J genes are TRBV4-1 and TRBJ1-1; D is unresolved. V dropped 2 bases and J dropped 6 bases, with 10 bases sitting between them. This CDR3 contains 13 residues. Germline-derived CDR1 and CDR2 are MGHRA and YSYEKL. The CDR3 DNA is TGCGCCAGCAGCCAACAATACAGTCCTGAAGCTTTCTTT. Translating it yields CASSQQYSPEAFF.

The V and J genes are TRBV28 and TRBJ1-5, with TRBD1 matching 7 bases. J lost 0 bases, V lost 3 bases, and 5 bases had no gene match. The CDR3 is 16 residues long. The germline CDR1 and CDR2 sequences are MDHEN and SYDVKM. The CDR3: CASSLTGSYSNQPQHF. The CDR3 nucleotides read TGTGCCAGCAGTTTGACAGGGAGTTATAGCAATCAGCCCCAGCATTTT. Full variable domain (remainder filled in from reference TRBV28 and TRBJ1-5): DVKVTQSSRYLVKRTGEKVFLECVQDMDHENMFWYRQDPGLGLRLIYFSYDVKMKEKGDIPEGYSVSREKKERFSLILESASTNQTSMYLCASSLTGSYSNQPQHFGDGTRLSIL.

The genes are TRBV7-9 and TRBJ2-5, with a weak D call TRBD1 (5 bases). Germline CDR1 reads SEHNR; CDR2 reads FQNEAQ (reference sequence). V dropped 4 bases and J dropped 2 bases, with 11 bases sitting between them. This CDR3 comprises 14 residues. This CDR3 is CASSSTALQETQYF. In DNA, the CDR3 is TGTGCCAGCAGCTCGACAGCCCTACAAGAGACCCAGTACTTC. Combining the CDR3 with reference TRBV7-9 and TRBJ2-5 gives the whole variable domain DTGVSQNPRHKITKRGQNVTFRCDPISEHNRLYWYRQTLGQGPEFLTYFQNEAQLEKSRLLSDRFSAERPKGSFSTLEIQRTEQGDSAMYLCASSSTALQETQYFGPGTRLLVL.

In this sample, this clone turned up a few times. The chain combines TRBV7-2 with TRBJ2-1; no clear D. The V end was cut by 1 base, the J end by 2 bases, with 9 bases between. From germline, CDR1 is SGHTA and CDR2 FQGNSA. CDR3 length: 15 amino acids. The CDR3 DNA sequence: TGTGCCAGCAGCTTAGGGGTCACAGCCTACAATGAGCAGTTCTTC. This codes for CASSLGVTAYNEQFF.

The chain employs TRBV27 and TRBJ2-2, with 11 bases fitting TRBD2. The CDR3 runs to 16 residues. V lost 3 bases and J lost 4; bases outside the gene matches: 4. Germline lookup yields CDR1 MNHEY and CDR2 SMNVEV (reference sequence). The CDR3: CASSLLAGGPTGELFF. The CDR3 nucleotides are TGTGCCAGCAGTTTGTTAGCGGGAGGGCCCACCGGGGAGCTGTTTTTT.

The gene calls are TRBV5-1 and TRBJ2-1; D remains unclear. Trimming pared 1 base from V and 0 bases from J, leaving 5 bases between. This CDR3 region has 14 residues. Germline-derived CDR1 and CDR2 are SGHRS and YFSETQ. The CDR3 loop is CASSLPSSYNEQFF. The CDR3 DNA sequence: TGCGCCAGCAGCTTGCCGAGCTCCTACAATGAGCAGTTCTTC.

The J gene is TRBJ1-4, the V gene TRBV5-1; TRBD1 is a possible D gene (5 bases). Germline V gene sequence: CDR1 SGHRS, CDR2 YFSETQ. This CDR3 has 19 amino acids. The germline V and J ends were trimmed by 4 bases and 3 bases, with 25 bases remaining between them. The DNA of the CDR3 is TGCGCCAGCAGCGTCAGCAGGGTTTTCTCCCTTTCGCCTAATGAAAAACTGTTTTTT. Its translation: CASSVSRVFSLSPNEKLFF. Full variable domain (remainder filled in from reference TRBV5-1 and TRBJ1-4): KAGVTQTPRYLIKTRGQQVTLSCSPISGHRSVSWYQQTPGQGLQFLFEYFSETQRNKGNFPGRFSGRQFSNSRSEMNVSTLELGDSALYLCASSVSRVFSLSPNEKLFFGSGTQLSVL.

The chain recombines TRBV28 with TRBJ1-1, with TRBD1 as a possible D gene (5 bases). V lost 8 bases, J lost 4 bases, and 17 bases lay in between. The CDR3 is 14 amino acids. Germline assignment: CDR1 MDHEN and CDR2 SYDVKM. The CDR3, as DNA: TGTGCCAGCTTCTGGTCCCGGGGGGGCACTGAAGCTTTCTTT. It yields the protein CASFWSRGGTEAFF.